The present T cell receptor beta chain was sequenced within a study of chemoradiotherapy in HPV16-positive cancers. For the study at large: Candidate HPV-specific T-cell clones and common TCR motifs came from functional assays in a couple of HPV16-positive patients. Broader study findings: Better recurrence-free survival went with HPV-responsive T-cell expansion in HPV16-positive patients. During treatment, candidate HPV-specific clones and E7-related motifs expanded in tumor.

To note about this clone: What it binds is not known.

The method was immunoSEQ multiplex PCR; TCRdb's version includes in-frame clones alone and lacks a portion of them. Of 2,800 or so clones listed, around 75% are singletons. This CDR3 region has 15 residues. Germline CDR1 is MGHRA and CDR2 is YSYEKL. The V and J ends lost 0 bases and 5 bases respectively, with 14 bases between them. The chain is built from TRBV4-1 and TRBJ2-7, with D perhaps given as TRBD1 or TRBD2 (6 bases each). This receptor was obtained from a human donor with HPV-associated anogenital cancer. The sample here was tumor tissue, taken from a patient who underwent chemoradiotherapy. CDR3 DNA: TGCGCCAGCAGCCAAGAGGGCAGGGGAGGAAACGAGCAGTACTTC. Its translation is CASSQEGRGGNEQYF.